This T cell receptor (beta chain) was captured by sequencing in a study of control samples from healthy donors and cancer patients. This clone was counted a single time. Using immunoSEQ multiplex PCR, the repertoire was profiled, and TCRdb retains in-frame clones only, with some absent. This repertoire shows about 130,000 clones, 85% to 95% found once; its top ten account for approximately 0.58%. V lost 8 bases, J lost 4 bases, and 8 bases lay in between. The CDR3 loop spans 12 amino acids. The V gene's germline CDR1 is MNHEY and CDR2 SMNVEV (reference sequence). The TCR was taken from a man at least 80 years old with head and neck cancer. The sequencing sample was made of PBMCs. The chain is built from TRBV27 and TRBJ1-4; TRBD1 is a possible D gene (5 bases). Written as DNA, the CDR3 is TGTGCCAGCGGGACCGATAATGAAAAACTGTTTTTT. Translating it yields CASGTDNEKLFF.